This T cell receptor beta chain appears in the sequencing data of a study of monozygotic twins with inflammatory bowel disease. Blood samples, whole and unsorted for T cells, yielded the isolated total RNA. The germline gives CDR1 LGHNA, CDR2 YNFKEQ. The CDR3 totals 16 residues. The quantity of total RNA per TCR library was roughly 3,300 ng. Each sample's cDNA came from eight separate reactions. No DNA is given; TCRdb re-called the 5' RACE reads and lists each CDR3 protein once. In total, the table holds some 300,000 distinct CDR3 sequences. Sample: blood. This chain uses TRBV4-2 with TRBJ1-5. The origin of this receptor is a human donor with ulcerative colitis or Crohn's disease, or a healthy co-twin of an affected twin (not recorded which). CDR3 loop: CASSQGTILSNQPQHF.